These 19 T cell receptor beta chains came from one sample sequenced in a study of cytomegalovirus exposure and HLA in healthy donors. With 60 Vbeta and 13 Jbeta primers, the PCR was carried out. Libraries were prepared by immunoSEQ multiplex PCR; TCRdb keeps only in-frame clonotypes and omits some of them. The data show about 190,000 clones, over 75% seen once. Specimen: PBMCs. The receptors here all came from a man in his forties in good health and CMV-seropositive.

The rearrangement uses TRBV6-5 and TRBJ1-5; D gene ambiguous. Germline V gene sequence: CDR1 MNHEY, CDR2 SVGAGI. Deletions cut 10 bases from V and 0 bases from J, with 16 bases between. The CDR3 is made up of 15 amino acids. The CDR3 protein is CATSSGLLSNQPQHF. Written as DNA, the CDR3 is TGTGCCACCTCCTCGGGGTTGCTTAGCAATCAGCCCCAGCATTTT.

The rearrangement links TRBV11-2 to TRBJ2-5, with D perhaps TRBD2 (5 bases). CDR1 and CDR2 from the germline V gene are SGHAT and FQNNGV. The length of the CDR3 is 15 residues. V lost 1 base and J lost 5, with 14 bases in between. The CDR3 sequence is CASSLGSTSRETQYF. The CDR3 DNA reads as TGTGCCAGCAGCTTAGGTTCCACTAGTCGGGAGACCCAGTACTTC.

The chain links TRBV30 to TRBJ1-1, with TRBD1 matching 9 bases. The germline V gene has CDR1 GTSNPN and CDR2 SVGIG (reference sequence). V shed 1 base and J 4 bases; nucleotides not matched to a gene: 7. CDR3 length: 15 residues. The CDR3 DNA reads as TGTGCCTGGAGTGGCCCAAACAGGGGGCCCACTGAAGCTTTCTTT. It yields the protein CAWSGPNRGPTEAFF.

The rearrangement uses TRBV5-1 and TRBJ2-6; D might be TRBD1 (5 bases). Looked up from germline, CDR1 is SGHRS and CDR2 is YFSETQ. V lost 0 bases, J lost 3 bases, and 7 bases lay in between. CDR3 length: 15 residues. CDR3 residues: CASSLVGRGANVLTF. CDR3 DNA: TGCGCCAGCAGCTTGGTGGGGCGTGGGGCCAACGTCCTGACTTTC.

In this sample, this clone turned up a few times. The V gene is TRBV7-2, the J gene TRBJ2-3, with 12 bases that match TRBD2. Unmatched junction bases numbered 4, after V lost 4 bases and J lost 2 bases. This CDR3 contains 16 residues. Germline V CDR1 and CDR2: SGHTA, FQGNSA. The CDR3: CASSSLAGGFTDTQYF. The CDR3 DNA follows: TGTGCCAGCAGCTCTCTAGCGGGGGGGTTCACAGATACGCAGTATTTT.

This sequence joins TRBV29-1 and TRBJ2-7; 9 nucleotides line up with TRBD1. The CDR3 contains 12 residues. J was trimmed by 3 bases and V by 7 bases; bases with no gene match: 4. Germline loops: CDR1 SQVTM, CDR2 ANQGSEA. The CDR3 is CSAGTGIYEQYF. The CDR3 bases are TGCAGCGCCGGGACAGGGATCTACGAGCAGTACTTC.

The CDR3: CASSFGTSSLYEQYF. The CDR3 nucleotides read TGTGCCAGCAGTTTTGGGACTTCCTCTTTATACGAGCAGTACTTC. V and J are TRBV5-5 and TRBJ2-5, with a possible D match to TRBD2 (6 bases). The DNA end is a closer match to TRBJ2-7, so the J assignment may be wrong. Germline CDR1 is SGHKS and CDR2 is YYEKEE (reference sequence). CDR3 length: 15 residues.

This chain joins TRBV2 and TRBJ2-7; D unclear. Trimming stripped 3 bases from V and 3 bases from J, with 3 bases between. There are 11 residues in the CDR3. Germline loops: CDR1 SNHLY, CDR2 FYNNEI. The CDR3 bases are TGTGCCAGCAGTGATTACTACGAGCAGTACTTC. Its translation is CASSDYYEQYF.

This sequence joins TRBV30 and TRBJ1-2; D might be TRBD1 (5 bases). V dropped 2 bases and J dropped 0 bases, with 10 bases sitting between them. Looked up from germline, CDR1 is GTSNPN and CDR2 is SVGIG (reference sequence). CDR3 length: 14 residues. CDR3: CAWSTQVANYGYTF. In DNA, the CDR3 is TGTGCCTGGAGTACACAGGTAGCTAACTATGGCTACACCTTC.

V usage is TRBV9 and J usage is TRBJ2-7; D call uncertain. V lost 0 bases and J lost 1, with 8 bases in between. Germline V gives CDR1 SGDLS, CDR2 YYNGEE. The CDR3 contains 14 residues. CDR3 coding DNA: TGTGCCAGCAGCGTAGCTCGGGTATCCTACGAGCAGTACTTC. Translating gives CASSVARVSYEQYF.

The rearrangement joins TRBV19 to TRBJ2-3; 10 bases match TRBD1. The CDR3 runs 17 residues. Germline V gene sequence: CDR1 LNHDA, CDR2 SQIVND (reference sequence). The ends lost 6 bases at V and 4 bases at J; junction bases unmatched: 13. For the CDR3, the DNA is TGTGCCAGTAGCGAACGGGACAGGGGAGCGCTGCCAGATACGCAGTATTTT. As protein: CASSERDRGALPDTQYF.

The rearrangement joins TRBV19 to TRBJ2-4; 8 positions agree with TRBD1. This CDR3 contains 17 residues. Germline trimming cut 1 base from V and 4 bases from J; bases unmatched to any gene: 9. Germline V CDR1 and CDR2: LNHDA, SQIVND (reference sequence). CDR3 residues: CASSIVPQGAFKNIQYF. CDR3 in DNA: TGTGCCAGTAGTATAGTCCCGCAGGGGGCGTTTAAAAACATTCAGTACTTC.

The V gene is TRBV2, the J gene TRBJ1-5, with 9 nucleotides matching TRBD1. J gave up 6 bases and V 7 bases, and 7 bases lay outside the gene matches. The germline V gene has CDR1 SNHLY and CDR2 FYNNEI. The CDR3 consists of 14 residues. The CDR3 region has the DNA TGTGCCAGCAATCTACAGGGGGCTAGTCAGCCCCAGCATTTT. It is translated as CASNLQGASQPQHF.

The CDR3 here is CSAKGGLVLFF. DNA of the CDR3: TGCAGCGCCAAAGGGGGACTAGTACTTTTCTTC. The gene calls are TRBV29-1 and TRBJ2-1; 8 nucleotides match TRBD2. CDR3 length: 11 residues. The ends lost 7 bases at V and 16 bases at J; junction bases unmatched: 12. Germline V lookup: CDR1 SQVTM, CDR2 ANQGSEA.

This sequence joins TRBV4-1 and TRBJ2-2; 8 nucleotides agree with TRBD2. This CDR3 spans 16 amino acids. With V trimmed by 5 bases and J by 4 bases, 9 bases remained unmatched. Germline V gene sequence: CDR1 MGHRA, CDR2 YSYEKL. CDR3 bases: TGCGCCAGCAGCGGCGAAGCGGGGGTCTTCACCGGGGAGCTGTTTTTT. It specifies CASSGEAGVFTGELFF.

The J gene is TRBJ1-4, the V gene TRBV29-1; 7 positions match TRBD1. Trimming removed 4 bases from V and 4 bases from J; junction bases left unmatched: 6. Germline V gives CDR1 SQVTM, CDR2 ANQGSEA. This CDR3 spans 14 amino acids. CDR3 nucleotides: TGCAGCGTTGTTGGCAGGGGGGTTAATGAAAAACTGTTTTTT. This encodes CSVVGRGVNEKLFF.

The genes are TRBV28 and TRBJ2-2, with 7 bases aligning to TRBD2. Germline V CDR1 and CDR2: MDHEN, SYDVKM. The junction had 4 bases not matched to a gene; V was cut back by 2 bases and J by 1 base. CDR3 length equals 16 residues. The CDR3 spells CASSLKGGGNTGELFF. CDR3 DNA: TGTGCCAGCAGTTTAAAAGGCGGGGGGAACACCGGGGAGCTGTTTTTT.

This clone turned up a few times. CDR3 loop: CASSLKTGSNGETQYF. The CDR3 bases are TGTGCCAGCTCATTGAAGACAGGTTCGAATGGAGAGACCCAGTACTTC. The J gene is TRBJ2-5, the V gene TRBV18, with D possibly being TRBD1 (6 bases). The V end was cut by 5 bases, the J end by 4 bases, with 20 bases between. Per the germline V gene, CDR1 is KGHSH and CDR2 is LQKENI. The CDR3 loop spans 16 amino acids.

J is TRBJ1-1 and V is TRBV11-3; D remains unclear. CDR3 length: 14 residues. The V end lost 1 base, the J end lost 3 bases, and 9 bases lay between the germline ends. The germline CDR1 and CDR2 sequences are SGHNT and YENEEA. The CDR3 coding sequence is TGTGCCAGCAGCTTAGCGTCGGGTGACACTGAAGCTTTCTTT. This encodes CASSLASGDTEAFF.